This TCR beta chain was identified during a study of graft-versus-host responses after intestinal transplantation. As for this clone: Its antigen remains unknown.

Here immunoSEQ multiplex PCR was the method, and the copy in TCRdb shows in-frame clones only, minus some. The sample lists about 99,000 clones, 85% to 95% occurring once. The TCR originated in a human donor who was the organ donor for an intestinal transplant. Specimen: unstimulated CD8+ T cells sorted from spleen or lymph node cells, collected before transplant.

CDR3 DNA: TGTGCCAGCAGCCCAGACAGGGGGCTGTCCTACAATGAGCAGTTCTTC. It encodes CASSPDRGLSYNEQFF. V and J are TRBV6-6 and TRBJ2-1; 10 bases agree with TRBD1. Germline-derived CDR1 and CDR2 are MNHNY and SVGAGI (reference sequence). Trimming cost V 6 bases and J 1 base; bases outside gene matches: 6. The CDR3 loop spans 16 amino acids.